This paragraph covers one TCR beta chain sequence. These data come from a study of blood T cell repertoires in COVID-19. CDR3 length equals 16 residues. V trimming: 4 bases; J trimming: 1 base; junction bases outside the gene matches: 3. CDR1 SGDLS and CDR2 YYNGEE come from the germline V gene. In the original analysis: Cell counts per sample came from amplifying reference gene primers. Sequencing used immunoSEQ multiplex PCR; TCRdb keeps in-frame clones, though not all of them. Clone size and V and J calls were adopted from that table, with D and trimming inferred from the DNA. The data show 260,000 or so clones, around four fifths seen once.

This receptor was taken from a woman between 40 and 50 years old who had been exposed to COVID-19. The chain employs TRBV9 and TRBJ2-2, with TRBD2 matching 11 bases. Sequencing input: PBMCs or T cells enriched from blood (not recorded which). CDR3 DNA sequence: TGTGCCAGCAGCCCCGGGACTAGCGGGAACACCGGGGAGCTGTTTTTT. Translating gives CASSPGTSGNTGELFF.